These 17 T cell receptor beta chains share one sample of origin, sequenced in a study of lymphopenia after photon versus proton radiotherapy. Using immunoSEQ multiplex PCR, the repertoire was profiled, and TCRdb retains in-frame clones only, with some absent. The sample includes fewer than 4,000 clones, roughly two thirds of them seen just once. The specimen was peripheral blood, collected from a patient treated with proton-based radiotherapy. These receptors all stem from a man older than 75 with esophageal cancer.

The rearrangement uses TRBV2 and TRBJ2-2; D unresolved. This CDR3 comprises 17 residues. The V gene lost 1 base and the J gene lost 7 bases, with 19 bases spanning the gap. Germline V gives CDR1 SNHLY, CDR2 FYNNEI. Written as DNA, the CDR3 is TGTGCCAGCAGTGAAGGGGCGCAGGCCCCTTTTATCGGGGAGCTGTTTTTT. Protein: CASSEGAQAPFIGELFF.

V is TRBV27 and J is TRBJ2-7, with 7 bases aligning to TRBD2. The germline gives CDR1 MNHEY, CDR2 SMNVEV (reference sequence). The CDR3 totals 15 residues. J lost 0 bases, V lost 2 bases, and 4 bases had no gene match. As DNA, the CDR3 is TGTGCCAGCAGTTTAGGAGCGGGGCACTCCTACGAGCAGTACTTC. Protein: CASSLGAGHSYEQYF.

Of note for this clone: A much more abundant neighbour one base away suggests this may be a read error. The chain joins TRBV27 to TRBJ1-5, with 7 bases lining up with TRBD1. Per germline, CDR1 MNHEY and CDR2 SMNVEV (reference sequence). After removal of 8 bases from V and 3 bases from J, the junction contained 10 bases not matched to a gene. This CDR3 comprises 15 residues. CDR3 sequence reads: CASRLTGQSNQPQHF. The CDR3 nucleotides read TGTGCCAGCCGTCTGACGGGACAGTCCAATCAGCCCCAGCATTTT.

The rearrangement uses TRBV7-2 and TRBJ2-3; 13 nucleotides agree with TRBD2. J lost 5 bases, V lost 5 bases, and 4 bases had no gene match. Germline loops: CDR1 SGHTA, CDR2 FQGNSA. The CDR3 length is 15 residues. CDR3 amino acids: CASSRTSGGGDTQYF. The CDR3 DNA reads as TGTGCCAGCAGCCGGACTAGCGGGGGTGGAGATACGCAGTATTTT. Full variable domain (missing parts from reference TRBV7-2 and TRBJ2-3): GAGVSQSPSNKVTEKGKDVELRCDPISGHTALYWYRQSLGQGLEFLIYFQGNSAPDKSGLPSDRFSAERTGGSVSTLTIQRTQQEDSAVYLCASSRTSGGGDTQYFGPGTRLTVL.

This clone was picked up a small number of times. The chain has TRBV30 and TRBJ2-3; TRBD1 might be the D (5 bases). V was trimmed by 4 bases and J by 7 bases, leaving 9 bases between them. The CDR3 is 11 amino acids. Germline CDR1 is GTSNPN and CDR2 is SVGIG (reference sequence). The CDR3 spells CAWTGRNTQYF. CDR3 nucleotide sequence: TGTGCCTGGACAGGGCGGAATACGCAGTATTTT.

The rearrangement uses TRBV23-1 and TRBJ2-3; D possibly matches TRBD1 or TRBD2 (5 bases each). TRBV23-1 is marked as an open reading frame, function uncertain. Trimming stripped 0 bases from V and 12 bases from J, with 16 bases between. CDR3 length: 14 amino acids. Here the CDR3 DNA reads TGCGCCAGCAGTCAATCCCGAGGGGCTATTAGTCAGTATTTT. The encoded protein is CASSQSRGAISQYF.

The V gene is TRBV4-2, the J gene TRBJ2-7; TRBD1 is a possible D gene (6 bases). CDR3 size: 14 residues. V lost 7 bases to trimming and J lost 2 bases, with 15 bases between them. Germline V lookup: CDR1 LGHNA, CDR2 YNFKEQ. CDR3 coding DNA: TGTGCCAGCAATCGTAGACAGGCCCCCTACGAGCAGTACTTC. Translated, it gives CASNRRQAPYEQYF.

The chain carries TRBV6-1 and TRBJ2-7, with TRBD1 identical over 10 bases. V was pared by 6 bases and J by 1 base, with 6 bases of the junction left unmatched. The CDR3 sequence is 15 residues long. The germline V gene encodes CDR1 MNHNS and CDR2 SASEGT. CDR3 amino acids: CASSSPGQGSYEQYF. The CDR3, as DNA: TGTGCCAGCAGCAGCCCGGGACAGGGGTCCTACGAGCAGTACTTC.

V and J are TRBV19 and TRBJ2-7, with TRBD2 matching 10 bases. This CDR3 comprises 18 residues. The J segment lost 0 bases and the V segment lost 1 base, leaving 9 bases of the junction unmatched. From germline, CDR1 is LNHDA and CDR2 SQIVND (reference sequence). The CDR3 protein is CASSIAASGGSFSYEQYF. DNA of the CDR3: TGTGCCAGTAGTATAGCAGCTAGCGGGGGCTCCTTCTCCTACGAGCAGTACTTC.

This chain joins TRBV27 and TRBJ1-6; 8 bases are a match to TRBD1. Germline values: CDR1 MNHEY, CDR2 SMNVEV (reference sequence). V dropped 3 bases and J dropped 3; count of bases not matched to a gene: 1. The CDR3 extends over 15 amino acids. The CDR3 DNA sequence: TGTGCCAGCAGTTTTACAGGGGGCTATAATTCACCCCTCCACTTT. It is translated as CASSFTGGYNSPLHF.

This clone was recorded only once. The chain joins TRBV5-6 to TRBJ2-1; 7 bases line up with TRBD1. Germline CDR1 is SGHDT and CDR2 is YYEEEE. This CDR3 region has 15 residues. V dropped 1 base and J dropped 5; count of bases not matched to a gene: 6. The CDR3 loop reads CASSLRRQGDNEQFF. For the CDR3, the DNA is TGTGCCAGCAGCTTGCGCCGACAGGGAGACAATGAGCAGTTCTTC.

The V and J genes are TRBV11-3 and TRBJ2-3, with D unresolved. The germline V gene has CDR1 SGHNT and CDR2 YENEEA. Trimming shortened V by 1 base and J by 6 bases, and 5 bases separated the two germline ends. The CDR3 length is 12 residues. Here the CDR3 DNA reads TGTGCCAGCAGCTTAGTGGTGGATACGCAGTATTTT. It yields the protein CASSLVVDTQYF.

The V and J genes are TRBV7-7 and TRBJ2-5; D may correspond to TRBD1 or TRBD2 (6 bases each). Germline lookup yields CDR1 SSHAT and CDR2 FNYEAQ (reference sequence). Trimming removed 5 bases at V and 7 bases at J, with 11 bases between. The CDR3 consists of 12 residues. The CDR3 region has the DNA TGTGCCAGCAGCCGAGAGGGGGGGACCCAGTACTTC. This codes for CASSREGGTQYF.

The chain carries TRBV6-6 and TRBJ2-1; tentatively, D is TRBD1 (5 bases). Germline V gene sequence: CDR1 MNHNY, CDR2 SVGAGI (reference sequence). The V end lost 11 bases, the J end lost 5 bases, and 16 bases lay between the germline ends. The CDR3 is made up of 13 amino acids. The CDR3 reads CALRQNPNNEQFF. The CDR3 DNA reads TGTGCCCTTAGACAGAACCCGAACAATGAGCAGTTCTTC.

The chain uses TRBV9 and TRBJ2-3, with 9 bases fitting TRBD2. CDR1 and CDR2 (germline): SGDLS, YYNGEE. The CDR3 is 16 residues long. Germline trimming cut 3 bases from V and 0 bases from J; bases unmatched to any gene: 5. CDR3 sequence (DNA): TGTGCCAGCAGCGAGCGGGGGGTCCTAAGCACAGATACGCAGTATTTT. Encoded protein: CASSERGVLSTDTQYF.

In this sample, this clone turned up a few times. J is TRBJ2-5 and V is TRBV28; a possible D gene is TRBD1 (5 bases). The CDR3 sequence is 12 residues long. V shed 8 bases and J shed 2 bases, with 9 bases lying between them. Germline V gives CDR1 MDHEN, CDR2 SYDVKM. This chain's CDR3 is CASGAGQETQYF. For the CDR3, the DNA is TGTGCCAGCGGGGCAGGGCAAGAGACCCAGTACTTC.

The J gene is TRBJ2-3, the V gene TRBV27, with D unresolved. The V and J ends lost 8 bases and 9 bases respectively, with 12 bases between them. CDR3 length: 11 residues. Germline V gene data show CDR1 as MNHEY and CDR2 as SMNVEV (reference sequence). The chain's CDR3 is CASSMGLTQYF. The DNA for the CDR3 is TGTGCCAGCTCGATGGGGTTAACGCAGTATTTT.